A selection of T cell receptor beta chains follows, all from one sample in a study of regulatory T cells in long-lasting Graves disease. In TCRdb, the multiplex PCR reads were re-called with MiXCR into one record per CDR3 protein. There are 350,000 to 450,000 distinct CDR3 sequences in the sample; approximately 16% occur only once, and 25% to 30% lies in the top ten. These data are also associated with another study on T cells in Graves' hyperthyroidism and ophthalmopathy.

This specimen consisted of peripheral blood mononuclear cells (PBMCs), obtained at new diagnosis, from a patient treated with antithyroid drugs. These receptors all come from a man in his forties or fifties with Graves disease. The CDR3 runs from the conserved cysteine through the conserved F or W.

j_call,v_call,cdr3_aa
TRBJ2-5,TRBV5-1,CASSSGTIQETQYF
TRBJ1-2,TRBV7-2,CASSLALARVDGYTF
TRBJ2-1,TRBV5-1,CASSLYRLTYNEQFF
TRBJ2-1,TRBV2,CASSEGYYNEQFF
TRBJ2-2,TRBV6-2/TRBV6-3,CASSLQGRGTGELFF
TRBJ1-4,TRBV5-1,CASSPVGTANEKLFF
TRBJ2-1,TRBV18,CASSPLGRYNEQFF
TRBJ2-3,TRBV11-2,CASSYRGSGTDTQYF
TRBJ2-7,TRBV2,CASSEGGQMGYEQYF
TRBJ2-1,TRBV20-1,CSAEGGAGGQYNEQFF
TRBJ1-4,TRBV7-6,CASSLSLTSNEKLFF
TRBJ2-7,TRBV7-8,CASSLMEFLYEQYF
TRBJ2-5,TRBV15,CATSRDMRTQYF
TRBJ2-5,TRBV20-1,CSARPKEGVAVETQYF
TRBJ2-7,TRBV28,CASTSLGFLSYEQYF
TRBJ2-5,TRBV6-5,CASSYLGRGGRETQYF
TRBJ1-4,TRBV7-2,CASSFSPLQGRGEKLFF
TRBJ2-7,TRBV20-1,CSARHEDSYEQYF
TRBJ2-5,TRBV5-1,CASSLEAYQETQYF
TRBJ2-7,TRBV7-2,CASSVGAAGSGAYEQYF
TRBJ2-7,TRBV2,CASTYSSYEQYF
TRBJ2-7,TRBV5-6,CASSFGQGLSEQYF
TRBJ2-1,TRBV30,CAWSYIAGGLYEQFF
TRBJ1-4,TRBV7-9,CASSSGQANEKLFF
TRBJ2-7,TRBV18,CASSPPGPGAYEQYF
TRBJ2-3,TRBV20-1,CSVFRGGGTDTQYF
TRBJ1-1,TRBV25-1,CASSEWGRGGTEAFF
TRBJ2-5,TRBV11-3,CASSLGGQQTQYF